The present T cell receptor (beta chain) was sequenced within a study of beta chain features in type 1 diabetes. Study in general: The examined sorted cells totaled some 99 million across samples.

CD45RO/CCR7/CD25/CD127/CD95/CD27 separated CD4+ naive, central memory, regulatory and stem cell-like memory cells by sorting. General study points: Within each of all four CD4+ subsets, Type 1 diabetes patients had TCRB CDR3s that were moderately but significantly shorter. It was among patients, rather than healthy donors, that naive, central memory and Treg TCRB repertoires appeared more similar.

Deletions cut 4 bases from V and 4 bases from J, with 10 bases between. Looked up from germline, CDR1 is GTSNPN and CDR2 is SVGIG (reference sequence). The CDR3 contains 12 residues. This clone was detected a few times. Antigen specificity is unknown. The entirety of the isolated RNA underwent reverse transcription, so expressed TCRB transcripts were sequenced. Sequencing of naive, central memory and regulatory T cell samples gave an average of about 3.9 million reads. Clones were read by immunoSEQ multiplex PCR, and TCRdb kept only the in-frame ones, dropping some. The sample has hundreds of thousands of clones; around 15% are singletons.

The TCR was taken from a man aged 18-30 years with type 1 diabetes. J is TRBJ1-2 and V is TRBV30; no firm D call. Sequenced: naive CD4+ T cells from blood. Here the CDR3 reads CAWIRLSYGYTF. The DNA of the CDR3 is TGTGCCTGGATACGATTATCCTATGGCTACACCTTC.